This TCR beta chain was documented in a study of naive and memory T cell subsets. The study's findings and limits: Naive repertoires, especially CD8, held a few larger clonotypes, possibly memory cells re-expressing CD45RA. RNA-based TCR counts may shift with T cell activation and differentiation. Diversity fell and Gini index rose from naive through CM, EM, EMRA. Over 90% of naive TCR sequences appeared only once after error correction, unlike memory subsets.

In this sample, this clonotype turned up a few times. The target antigen is unknown. The beta constant-region primer was an equimolar mix of two oligonucleotides covering TRBC1 and TRBC2. Four rounds of PCR amplified the ligated cDNA using nested alpha and beta constant-region primers plus SP2. The cDNA 3' end received a ligated single-stranded oligonucleotide carrying the SP2 primer and a 12-nucleotide UMI. TCRdb itself ran the UMI-ligation and nested PCR reads through MiXCR, one entry per CDR3 protein. The sample has around 100,000 distinct CDR3 sequences; roughly 14% are singletons. Per germline, CDR1 SGHRS and CDR2 YFSETQ. The CDR3 length is 15 residues. Between the trimmed V and J ends, which lost 4 bases and 3 bases, there was a span of 16 bases.

The receptor was derived from a human donor in good health. This chain connects TRBV5-1 to TRBJ1-1; a possible D gene is TRBD1 (5 bases). Sequenced input: naive CD8+ T cells from blood. The CDR3 reads CASSVPSSQDTEAFF. CDR3 DNA: TGCGCCAGCAGCGTACCAAGTTCACAGGACACTGAAGCTTTCTTT.